This entry lists 12 T cell receptor beta chains sequenced from one sample in a study of PD-1 blockade in classical Hodgkin lymphoma. Data came from immunoSEQ multiplex PCR; TCRdb stores just in-frame clones and leaves some out. The sample includes approximately 20,000 clones, approximately 80% of them seen just once. Time point: cycle 4 day 1 (C4D1), after around six weeks of nivolumab. After autologous stem cell transplantation all patients relapsed, and prior brentuximab vedotin exposure differed between cohorts. The sequencing here drew on peripheral blood mononuclear cells (PBMCs), taken before the fourth cycle of nivolumab. Receptor source: a human donor with classical Hodgkin lymphoma.

DNA for the CDR3: TGTGCCAGCAGCTTGGGGGAGACATACAATGAGCAGTTCTTC. Amino acid sequence: CASSLGETYNEQFF. This chain links TRBV7-2 with TRBJ2-1; D might be TRBD1 or TRBD2, each matching 5 bases. Germline assignment: CDR1 SGHTA and CDR2 FQGNSA. The length of the CDR3 is 14 residues. With 3 bases removed from V and 4 bases from J, the gap between germline ends came to 10 bases. Full variable domain (remainder filled in from reference TRBV7-2 and TRBJ2-1): GAGVSQSPSNKVTEKGKDVELRCDPISGHTALYWYRQSLGQGLEFLIYFQGNSAPDKSGLPSDRFSAERTGGSVSTLTIQRTQQEDSAVYLCASSLGETYNEQFFGPGTRLTVL.

The CDR3, as DNA: TGTGCCAGCAGTTACTCGATAGGTCAGGGAGGTGAAAAACTGTTTTTT. This gives the protein CASSYSIGQGGEKLFF. V is TRBV6-5 and J is TRBJ1-4; D possibly corresponds to TRBD1 (5 bases). The germline V gene has CDR1 MNHEY and CDR2 SVGAGI. This CDR3 contains 16 residues. V shed 0 bases and J shed 7 bases, with 15 bases lying between them.

The rearrangement joins TRBV2 to TRBJ2-5, with 10 positions matching TRBD2. With V trimmed by 5 bases and J by 2 bases, 5 bases remained unmatched. CDR1 and CDR2 from the germline V gene are SNHLY and FYNNEI. CDR3 length equals 15 residues. Here the CDR3 DNA reads TGTGCCAGCAGTCTAGCGGGAGTAGGTCAAGAGACCCAGTACTTC. As protein: CASSLAGVGQETQYF.

The rearrangement uses TRBV6-5 and TRBJ1-1, with D unclear. Per the germline V gene, CDR1 is MNHEY and CDR2 is SVGAGI. Trimming removed 2 bases from V and 5 bases from J, with 15 bases in between. CDR3 size: 15 residues. CDR3 sequence (DNA): TGTGCCAGCAGTTACGAGAGGGTTTGGGGAACTGAAGCTTTCTTT. It yields the protein CASSYERVWGTEAFF.

This clone was recorded a few times. The gene calls are TRBV6-4 and TRBJ2-7; D possibly corresponds to TRBD2 (5 bases). Germline CDR1 and CDR2: MRHNA and SNTAGT. The CDR3 extends over 15 amino acids. V shed 3 bases and J shed 0 bases, with 12 bases lying between them. The CDR3, as DNA: TGTGCCAGCAGTGAAAACCTAGAGGGCTCCTACGAGCAGTACTTC. This encodes CASSENLEGSYEQYF.

The V and J genes are TRBV6-1 and TRBJ2-7; possible D gene TRBD1, 6 bases. This CDR3 is built from 12 residues. Trimming left V 7 bases short and J 5 bases short, with 12 bases between. Germline loops: CDR1 MNHNS, CDR2 SASEGT. The CDR3 reads CASNRVGNEQYF. As DNA, the CDR3 is TGTGCCAGCAACAGGGTCGGGAACGAGCAGTACTTC.

The chain recombines TRBV4-1 with TRBJ2-1; a weak D match, TRBD2 (6 bases). The CDR3 length is 17 residues. V was trimmed by 3 bases and J by 0 bases, leaving 15 bases between them. Germline CDR1 MGHRA, CDR2 YSYEKL. CDR3 bases: TGCGCCAGCAGCCAGCACCCTAGCGACAGCTCCTACAATGAGCAGTTCTTC. Encoded protein: CASSQHPSDSSYNEQFF.

V is TRBV28 and J is TRBJ2-3; no definite D call. Germline V gene sequence: CDR1 MDHEN, CDR2 SYDVKM. The V end lost 5 bases, the J end lost 8 bases, and 11 bases lay between the germline ends. This CDR3 has 12 residues. The CDR3 DNA reads as TGTGCCAGCAGTAGAACCGGAACTACGCAGTATTTT. Its protein is CASSRTGTTQYF.

The chain has TRBV5-6 and TRBJ1-1; the match to TRBD1 covers 7 bases. Germline assignment: CDR1 SGHDT and CDR2 YYEEEE. Trimming took 4 bases from V and 0 from J; bases not matched to a gene: 9. This CDR3 comprises 16 residues. In DNA form, the CDR3 reads TGTGCCAGCAGCCAGGGACAGCTCAGGATGAACACTGAAGCTTTCTTT. It is translated as CASSQGQLRMNTEAFF.

This chain links TRBV11-3 with TRBJ2-2; D is tentatively TRBD1 or TRBD2 (5 bases each). Germline lookup yields CDR1 SGHNT and CDR2 YENEEA. The V gene lost 1 base and the J gene lost 4 bases, with 13 bases spanning the gap. The CDR3 extends over 16 amino acids. CDR3 sequence reads: CASSLVVGVGTGELFF. The CDR3 DNA sequence: TGTGCCAGCAGCTTAGTAGTGGGGGTTGGCACCGGGGAGCTGTTTTTT.

The J gene is TRBJ2-5, the V gene TRBV9; 14 bases line up with TRBD2. The germline gives CDR1 SGDLS, CDR2 YYNGEE. V lost 3 bases to trimming and J lost 4 bases; unmatched junction nucleotides: 5. The CDR3 spans 16 residues. CDR3 region: CASSATGLAGGETQYF. In nucleotides, the CDR3 is TGTGCCAGCAGCGCCACCGGACTAGCGGGAGGAGAGACCCAGTACTTC.

The rearrangement uses TRBV6-1 and TRBJ2-7; possibly TRBD1 for D (5 bases). CDR3 size: 14 residues. V was clipped by 5 bases and J by 0 bases, with 11 bases between them. Germline CDR1 MNHNS, CDR2 SASEGT. The CDR3 DNA reads TGTGCCAGCAGTACAGGTCCGAGCTCCTACGAGCAGTACGTC. It is translated as CASSTGPSSYEQYV.